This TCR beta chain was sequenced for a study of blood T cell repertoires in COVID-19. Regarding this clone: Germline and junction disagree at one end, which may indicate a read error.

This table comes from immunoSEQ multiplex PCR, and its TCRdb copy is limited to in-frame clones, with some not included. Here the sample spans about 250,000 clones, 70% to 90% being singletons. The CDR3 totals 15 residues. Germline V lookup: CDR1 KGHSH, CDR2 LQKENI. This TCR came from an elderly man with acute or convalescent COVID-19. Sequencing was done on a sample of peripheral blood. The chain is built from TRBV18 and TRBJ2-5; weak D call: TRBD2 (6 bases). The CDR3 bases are TGTGCCAGCTCACCTAGGCAGGGAGGCCAACAGACCCAGTACTTC. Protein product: CASSPRQGGQQTQYF. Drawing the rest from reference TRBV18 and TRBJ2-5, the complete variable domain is NAGVMQNPRHLVRRRGQEARLRCSPMKGHSHVYWYRQLPEEGLKFMVYLQKENIIDESGMPKERFSAEFPKEGPSILRIQQVVRGDSAAYFCASSPRQGGQQTQYFGPGTRLLVL.